This T cell receptor (beta chain) was identified during a study of cytomegalovirus exposure and HLA in healthy donors. With regard to this clone: The antigen remains unidentified.

General study points: The study recorded fewer than 200 TCR beta chains that were cytomegalovirus-associated.

V dropped 3 bases and J dropped 10 bases, with 13 bases sitting between them. This CDR3 region has 14 residues. Germline V gene lookup returns CDR1 SEHNR and CDR2 FQNEAQ (reference sequence). PCR primers comprised 60 Vbeta and 13 Jbeta primers. Assay used: immunoSEQ multiplex PCR; TCRdb lists only in-frame clones, some missing. The sample yields fewer than 200,000 clones, roughly 85% seen once. The chain joins TRBV7-9 to TRBJ1-6; D possibly corresponds to TRBD1 (6 bases). This TCR came from a woman aged 18-35 years in good health and CMV-seronegative. The sequencing input was PBMCs. The CDR3 DNA is TGTGCCAGCAGCTTCGTACAGGGTGGGTCACCCCTCCACTTT. It specifies CASSFVQGGSPLHF.